The TCR beta chain described here comes from a study of T-cell reconstitution after alpha-beta-depleted transplantation in children. Study-level findings and limits: Newly produced T cells mostly accounted for T-cell counts and diversity one year post-transplant. Reportedly, alpha-beta T cells present about two months post-transplant originated from several hundred expanded clones of graft origin. In some patients, recipient T cells and intrathymic progenitors surviving conditioning explained high day-60 diversity.

By share of the sample, this clonotype is medium-sized (0.01 to 0.1%). The antigen is not known. TCRbeta library preparation incorporated unique molecular identifiers. MiXCR, applied by TCRdb to the PCR reads, yields one record per CDR3 protein. The table has 40,000 to 60,000 distinct CDR3 sequences, around 9.2% seen once; the top ten hold roughly 28%. V shed 10 bases and J 3 bases; nucleotides not matched to a gene: 9. The V gene's germline CDR1 is MNHEY and CDR2 SMNVEV (reference sequence). This CDR3 is 14 amino acids long. The genes are TRBV27 and TRBJ2-1; 7 bases align to TRBD1. This TCR derives from a male patient aged 2-15 years who had a stem cell transplant for chronic granulomatous disease, so the T cells may come from the graft donor. Material: PBMCs, mostly from graft donor cells, obtained 60 days after TCRalphabeta/CD19-depleted stem cell transplant. The chain's CDR3 is CATCSQGVYNEQFF. The CDR3 DNA sequence: TGTGCCACCTGCTCGCAGGGGGTCTACAATGAGCAGTTCTTC.